These 16 T cell receptor beta chains originate from one sample sequenced in a study of beta chain features in type 1 diabetes. Every bit of the isolated RNA underwent reverse transcription, so sequencing read expressed TCRB transcripts. The repertoire was sequenced with immunoSEQ multiplex PCR; TCRdb's copy has only in-frame clones and lacks some. The sample lists hundreds of thousands of clones; roughly 12% were seen once. Material for sequencing was naive CD4+ T cells from blood. The receptors here all came from a man aged 18 to 30 in good health.

Only a few counts were recorded for this clone. This sequence joins TRBV19 and TRBJ2-3; TRBD1 matches at 7 bases. The CDR3 runs 16 residues. Germline V lookup: CDR1 LNHDA, CDR2 SQIVND (reference sequence). After removal of 0 bases from V and 1 base from J, the junction contained 4 bases not matched to a gene. The CDR3 DNA reads as TGTGCCAGTAGTATAGACTCCACAGGGGGCACAGATACGCAGTATTTT. Its protein product is CASSIDSTGGTDTQYF. The entire variable domain, with the rest obtained from reference TRBV19 and TRBJ2-3, is as follows: DGGITQSPKYLFRKEGQNVTLSCEQNLNHDAMYWYRQDPGQGLRLIYYSQIVNDFQKGDIAEGYSVSREKKESFPLTVTSAQKNPTAFYLCASSIDSTGGTDTQYFGPGTRLTVL.

This CDR3 is CASSLEERDGYTF. CDR3 coding DNA: TGTGCCAGCAGCTTAGAGGAGAGGGATGGCTACACCTTC. J is TRBJ1-2 and V is TRBV7-9; no firm D call. The CDR3 is 13 amino acids. The germline gives CDR1 SEHNR, CDR2 FQNEAQ (reference sequence). Between the trimmed V and J ends, which lost 1 base and 6 bases, there was a span of 9 bases.

The CDR3 DNA sequence: TGCGCCAGCAGCCCGACGACTAGCGGGAGTTACGAGCAGTACTTC. Protein product: CASSPTTSGSYEQYF. The chain joins TRBV5-1 to TRBJ2-7; 12 bases agree with TRBD2. Looked up from germline, CDR1 is SGHRS and CDR2 is YFSETQ. The V gene end was trimmed by 4 bases and the J gene end by 4 bases; junction bases not matched to a gene: 6. The CDR3 contains 15 residues. The full variable domain, completed using reference TRBV5-1 and TRBJ2-7, is KAGVTQTPRYLIKTRGQQVTLSCSPISGHRSVSWYQQTPGQGLQFLFEYFSETQRNKGNFPGRFSGRQFSNSRSEMNVSTLELGDSALYLCASSPTTSGSYEQYFGPGTRLTVT.

This clone was observed a few times. The chain combines TRBV4-3 with TRBJ2-1, with 10 bases that match TRBD2. V shed 1 base and J 9 bases; nucleotides not matched to a gene: 9. Germline assignment: CDR1 LGHNA and CDR2 YSLEER. This CDR3 has 16 amino acids. The CDR3 DNA reads as TGCGCCAGCAGCCAAGCGTATGAGCGGGGGGGAACTGAGCAGTTCTTC. Translation: CASSQAYERGGTEQFF.

The J gene is TRBJ2-5, the V gene TRBV5-4; D perhaps matches TRBD1 (8 bases). This CDR3 has 14 amino acids. Trimming removed 4 bases from V and 5 bases from J, with 15 bases in between. Germline loops: CDR1 SGHNT, CDR2 YYREEE (reference sequence). The CDR3 sequence: CASSQQGGRETQYF. The CDR3 DNA reads as TGTGCCAGCAGCCAACAGGGGGGGCGGGAGACCCAGTACTTC.

The chain couples TRBV4-2 to TRBJ2-1, with D unclear. The germline gives CDR1 LGHNA, CDR2 YNFKEQ. The V end was cut by 1 base, the J end by 0 bases, with 10 bases between. CDR3 length: 16 amino acids. The CDR3 region is CASSQGRQDSYNEQFF. The CDR3 DNA follows: TGTGCCAGCAGCCAAGGTCGGCAGGACTCCTACAATGAGCAGTTCTTC.

This clone was observed a few times. This rearrangement joins TRBV6-1 to TRBJ1-1; D not certain. Trimming removed 3 bases from V and 6 bases from J, with 14 bases in between. This CDR3 has 14 residues. CDR1 is MNHNS and CDR2 is SASEGT in the germline V gene. The CDR3 coding sequence is TGTGCCAGCAGTGACCCCGGGAGAAGCGCTGAAGCTTTCTTT. As protein: CASSDPGRSAEAFF.

This clone turned up a few times. The rearrangement uses TRBV9 and TRBJ2-7, with a tentative D call TRBD1 (5 bases). The CDR3 loop spans 14 amino acids. The germline CDR1 and CDR2 sequences are SGDLS and YYNGEE. With 3 bases removed from V and 2 bases from J, the gap between germline ends came to 12 bases. The CDR3 sequence is CASSAEEGAYEQYF. As DNA, the CDR3 is TGTGCCAGCAGCGCCGAAGAAGGGGCCTACGAGCAGTACTTC.

The rearrangement links TRBV28 to TRBJ2-7; D may be TRBD1 (6 bases). Looked up from germline, CDR1 is MDHEN and CDR2 is SYDVKM. CDR3 length: 14 amino acids. V lost 2 bases and J lost 5, with 13 bases in between. CDR3 sequence: CASSLVGAGDEQYF. CDR3 DNA sequence: TGTGCCAGCAGTTTAGTGGGGGCGGGTGACGAGCAGTACTTC.

The genes are TRBV28 and TRBJ1-1, with no clear D. The CDR3 runs to 13 residues. Germline V gene sequence: CDR1 MDHEN, CDR2 SYDVKM. With 6 bases removed from V and 7 bases from J, the gap between germline ends came to 15 bases. The CDR3: CASSLSGWIEAFF. DNA for the CDR3: TGTGCCAGCAGCCTTTCCGGGTGGATTGAAGCTTTCTTT.

The gene calls are TRBV19 and TRBJ1-2; TRBD1 might be the D (5 bases). The CDR3 runs 15 residues. Germline values: CDR1 LNHDA, CDR2 SQIVND (reference sequence). The ends were cut back, 3 bases at V and 2 bases at J, with 13 bases in the middle. In DNA form, the CDR3 reads TGTGCCAGTAGTATCCCCGGGGGAGGAAACTATGGCTACACCTTC. Translated, it gives CASSIPGGGNYGYTF.

This chain joins TRBV10-3 and TRBJ1-1, with a tentative D call TRBD1 (6 bases). This CDR3 comprises 16 residues. Deletions cut 0 bases from V and 5 bases from J, with 16 bases between. Germline-derived CDR1 and CDR2 are ENHRY and SYGVKD. The CDR3 spells CAISESARGDWTEAFF. CDR3 nucleotide sequence: TGTGCCATCAGTGAGTCAGCCAGGGGTGACTGGACTGAAGCTTTCTTT.

This clone was observed a few times. V gene TRBV7-9 combines with J gene TRBJ2-3; 9 bases are shared with TRBD2. Germline CDR1 and CDR2: SEHNR and FQNEAQ (reference sequence). V shed 5 bases and J 4 bases; nucleotides not matched to a gene: 10. CDR3 length equals 16 residues. CDR3 bases: TGTGCCAGCAGCACCGGTGGCGGGGGGGCCGCAGATACGCAGTATTTT. Translation: CASSTGGGGAADTQYF.

The V call is TRBV18, the J call TRBJ1-6; D is unresolved. Germline CDR1 is KGHSH and CDR2 is LQKENI. The CDR3 has 15 residues. V lost 3 bases and J lost 6, with 12 bases in between. The CDR3 loop reads CASSPGSRPNSPLHF. The CDR3 coding sequence is TGTGCCAGCTCACCTGGTTCCAGGCCTAATTCACCCCTCCACTTT.

This sequence joins TRBV19 and TRBJ2-7; 10 positions agree with TRBD1. This CDR3 region has 14 residues. Germline V gene data show CDR1 as LNHDA and CDR2 as SQIVND (reference sequence). V gave up 7 bases and J gave up 6 bases; unmatched junction bases: 9. In DNA form, the CDR3 reads TGTGCCAGTAAAGGACAGGGGGGTCCGGGCGAGCAGTACTTC. This gives the protein CASKGQGGPGEQYF.

A few counts support this clone. J is TRBJ1-2 and V is TRBV18, with 7 nucleotides matching TRBD1. Losses at the gene ends were 5 bases for V and 4 bases for J; bases not matched to a gene: 13. From germline, CDR1 is KGHSH and CDR2 LQKENI. The CDR3 loop spans 16 amino acids. CDR3 DNA sequence: TGTGCCAGCTCATCCACGACGAAACAGGGGAGCTATGGCTACACCTTC. Translation gives CASSSTTKQGSYGYTF.